Following are 17 T cell receptor beta chains from one sample sequenced in a study of vaccination and CD4 T cells after COVID-19. An Oncomine TCR Beta short-read assay was used to sequence the DNA from cultured CD4+ T cells. TCRdb re-called the PCR reads through MiXCR, storing one row per CDR3 protein. The profile shows just over 14,000 distinct CDR3 sequences, about 47% of them singletons. Which antigens these TCRs recognize remains unknown. The treatment is: roughly 11-day PBMC culture with coronavirus spike peptide pools or control peptides (ViraFEST assay). Specimen: CD4+ T cells from blood, cultured in vitro. Receptors were obtained from a human donor who had recovered from COVID-19.

The chain joins TRBV19 to TRBJ1-1; no reliable D call. This CDR3 region has 12 residues. CDR1 is LNHDA and CDR2 is SQIVND in the germline V gene (reference sequence). The V end lost 5 bases, the J end lost 7 bases, and 11 bases lay between the germline ends. The CDR3 spells CASSPRPSEAFF. The CDR3 nucleotides are TGTGCCAGTAGTCCGCGGCCCAGTGAAGCTTTCTTT.

This clonotype has only a few counts. The chain employs TRBV20-1 and TRBJ2-2; weak D call: TRBD2 (5 bases). The germline V gene encodes CDR1 DFQATT and CDR2 SNEGSKA (reference sequence). Trimming took 7 bases from V and 6 from J, leaving 9 bases between them. The CDR3 is 11 residues long. The CDR3, as DNA: TGCAGTGTTTGGCGGGCCGGGGAGCTGTTTTTT. Protein: CSVWRAGELFF.

The V and J genes are TRBV5-4 and TRBJ2-3; no clear D gene. The germline gives CDR1 SGHNT, CDR2 YYREEE (reference sequence). CDR3 size: 13 residues. Trimming removed 6 bases from V and 1 base from J, with 9 bases in between. CDR3 nucleotides: TGTGCCAGCACTCCCTGGCGCACAGATACGCAGTATTTT. Amino acids: CASTPWRTDTQYF.

The chain is built from TRBV25-1 and TRBJ2-7; 7 nucleotides match TRBD2. V gave up 5 bases and J gave up 0 bases; unmatched junction bases: 13. Germline loops: CDR1 MGHDK, CDR2 SYGVNS. This CDR3 region has 17 residues. The CDR3 spells CASSPQSVAGLSYEQYF. CDR3 nucleotides: TGTGCCAGCAGTCCGCAATCCGTAGCGGGCCTCTCCTACGAGCAGTACTTC.

This rearrangement joins TRBV7-8 to TRBJ1-6; 10 nucleotides align to TRBD1. The CDR3 spans 17 residues. V lost 1 base to trimming and J lost 10 bases; unmatched junction nucleotides: 10. Looked up from germline, CDR1 is SGHVS and CDR2 is FQNEAQ. CDR3 sequence: CASSLGTGGISGSPLHF. The CDR3 DNA is TGTGCCAGCAGCTTAGGGACAGGGGGAATAAGCGGCTCACCCCTCCACTTT. The whole variable domain, remainder taken from reference TRBV7-8 and TRBJ1-6, is GAGVSQSPRYKVAKRGQDVALRCDPISGHVSLFWYQQALGQGPEFLTYFQNEAQLDKSGLPSDRFFAERPEGSVSTLKIQRTQQEDSAVYLCASSLGTGGISGSPLHFGNGTRLTVT.

CDR3 loop: CASSRRQGGSPDTQYF. The DNA for the CDR3 is TGTGCCAGCAGTAGAAGACAGGGAGGTTCCCCAGATACGCAGTATTTT. The gene calls are TRBV12-3 or TRBV12-4 and TRBJ2-3, with D perhaps matching TRBD1 (7 bases). V was cut by 5 bases and J by 4 bases, with 19 bases left in between. The CDR3 consists of 16 residues.

This clonotype was picked up a small number of times. The chain links TRBV7-3 to TRBJ2-3, with 8 bases lining up with TRBD1. Germline CDR1 reads SGHTA; CDR2 reads FQGTGA. This CDR3 is 13 amino acids long. Unmatched junction bases numbered 5, after V lost 5 bases and J lost 7 bases. The CDR3 is CASSNRQGNTQYF. The CDR3 DNA reads TGTGCCAGCAGCAATAGACAGGGGAATACGCAGTATTTT.

The chain combines TRBV20-1 with TRBJ2-1; D unclear. V lost 3 bases and J lost 1, with 7 bases in between. The CDR3 contains 13 residues. The V gene's germline CDR1 is DFQATT and CDR2 SNEGSKA (reference sequence). Here the CDR3 reads CSASARSYNEQFF. The CDR3 DNA sequence: TGCAGTGCTAGTGCTAGGTCCTACAATGAGCAGTTCTTC.

The rearrangement links TRBV7-9 to TRBJ2-6; 8 nucleotides agree with TRBD1. After removal of 5 bases from V and 0 bases from J, the junction contained 6 bases not matched to a gene. The CDR3 is 17 residues long. CDR1 is SEHNR, CDR2 FQNEAQ, per germline (reference sequence). CDR3 protein: CASSPRQGHSGANVLTF. CDR3 coding DNA: TGTGCCAGCAGCCCCCGACAGGGGCACTCTGGGGCCAACGTCCTGACTTTC.

The V and J genes are TRBV12-3 or TRBV12-4 and TRBJ2-5; D remains ambiguous. V shed 8 bases and J shed 2 bases, with 12 bases lying between them. The CDR3 is 13 residues long. This chain's CDR3 is CASGDQAQETQYF. The DNA for the CDR3 is TGTGCCAGCGGCGATCAAGCACAAGAGACCCAGTACTTC.

In this sample, this clonotype turned up a few times. The chain recombines TRBV27 with TRBJ2-3; D is perhaps TRBD1 (6 bases). Germline CDR1 and CDR2: MNHEY and SMNVEV (reference sequence). Trimming removed 5 bases from V and 1 base from J, with 13 bases in between. The CDR3 is 15 residues long. CDR3 nucleotides: TGTGCCAGCAGTGGAGCTTGGACAGGCACAGATACGCAGTATTTT. It codes for CASSGAWTGTDTQYF.

The chain couples TRBV5-1 to TRBJ2-3; weak D call: TRBD2 (5 bases). CDR3 size: 16 residues. V was pared by 4 bases and J by 4 bases, with 19 bases between. From germline, CDR1 is SGHRS and CDR2 YFSETQ. The CDR3 nucleotides are TGCGCCAGCAGCCCGAGTCCCACCGGGATGGCAGATACGCAGTATTTT. Translation: CASSPSPTGMADTQYF.

The rearrangement joins TRBV28 to TRBJ2-7, with 8 nucleotides matching TRBD2. Germline CDR1 reads MDHEN; CDR2 reads SYDVKM. The V segment lost 6 bases and the J segment 0 bases; nucleotides outside the gene matches: 7. The CDR3 consists of 15 residues. CDR3 DNA: TGTGCCAGCAGCCGAGCGGGAGACACCTCCTACGAGCAGTACTTC. The encoded protein is CASSRAGDTSYEQYF.

The sample holds a few counts of this clonotype. The V and J genes are TRBV7-2 and TRBJ2-2; TRBD2 aligns across 9 bases. Germline CDR1 reads SGHTA; CDR2 reads FQGNSA. J was trimmed by 4 bases and V by 5 bases; bases with no gene match: 2. CDR3 length equals 14 residues. The CDR3 DNA sequence: TGTGCCAGCAGCCCGACTAGCGGCACCGGGGAGCTGTTTTTT. Translated, it gives CASSPTSGTGELFF.

This chain joins TRBV6-1 and TRBJ2-7; maybe TRBD1 (6 bases). V lost 10 bases to trimming and J lost 3 bases, with 10 bases between them. The CDR3 sequence is 11 residues long. CDR1 and CDR2 from the germline V gene are MNHNS and SASEGT. Written as DNA, the CDR3 is TGTGCCACGACAGGAAACTACGAGCAGTACTTC. Translated: CATTGNYEQYF.

This clonotype was picked up a small number of times. The gene calls are TRBV12-3 or TRBV12-4 and TRBJ2-3; 7 bases align to TRBD2. The CDR3 has 15 residues. The J segment lost 4 bases and the V segment lost 3 bases, leaving 7 bases of the junction unmatched. CDR3 amino acids: CASSFSGGEADTQYF. Here the CDR3 DNA reads TGTGCCAGCAGTTTCTCGGGGGGAGAGGCAGATACGCAGTATTTT.

This clonotype is judged medium-sized. The J gene is TRBJ2-7, the V gene TRBV19, with D possibly matching TRBD2 (5 bases). Germline V gene data show CDR1 as LNHDA and CDR2 as SQIVND (reference sequence). This CDR3 spans 12 amino acids. V gave up 7 bases and J gave up 3 bases, with 10 bases separating them. The CDR3 region is CASNGGDYEQYF. In nucleotides, the CDR3 is TGTGCCAGTAATGGAGGAGACTACGAGCAGTACTTC. The full variable domain, in which reference TRBV19 and TRBJ2-7 provide the parts outside the CDR3, is DGGITQSPKYLFRKEGQNVTLSCEQNLNHDAMYWYRQDPGQGLRLIYYSQIVNDFQKGDIAEGYSVSREKKESFPLTVTSAQKNPTAFYLCASNGGDYEQYFGPGTRLTVT.